The clone carrying this T cell receptor (beta chain) appeared a few times. Its antigen is unknown. The CDR3 length is 14 residues. The germline V gene encodes CDR1 MNHEY and CDR2 SVGAGI. V shed 4 bases and J shed 5 bases, with 13 bases lying between them. The data were obtained in a study of response to subunit inactivated influenza vaccine. Study results and limitations: It was suggested by the authors that few new T cells are recruited by each seasonal influenza vaccination.

From the RT-PCR reads, TCRdb called clonotypes with MiXCR, one entry per CDR3 protein. In the table there are about 650,000 distinct CDR3 sequences, about 14% of which are singletons. This specimen consisted of PBMCs from blood, obtained about 14 days before vaccination. The chain has TRBV6-5 and TRBJ2-3; D unclear. The TCR sequence derives from a middle-aged man who received an inactivated influenza vaccine. CDR3 coding DNA: TGTGCCAGCAGTTGGTCTTCCTCGGGAGATACGCAGTATTTT. As protein: CASSWSSSGDTQYF.